There are a few counts of the clone carrying this T cell receptor beta chain. Its antigen is not identified. The data are from a study of cytomegalovirus exposure and HLA in healthy donors. This CDR3 spans 17 amino acids. From germline, CDR1 is MNHNS and CDR2 SASEGT. V dropped 2 bases and J dropped 8 bases, with 24 bases sitting between them. Both 60 Vbeta primers and 13 Jbeta primers went into the PCR. Repertoires were generated with immunoSEQ multiplex PCR, while TCRdb's copy carries only in-frame clones and drops some. The sample has 170,000 or so clones, around 80% seen once. Overall study findings and caveats: When a later analysis was performed, an Asian-associated ancestry cluster reportedly had fewer N-insertions than the roughly 700-donor mean. Researchers reported in a later analysis that a missense DCLRE1C variant was tied to TCR beta V- and J-gene trimming. Previous analysis showed most TCR beta V segments were productive about 87% or about 30% of the time.

The sequenced sample was PBMCs. The chain is built from TRBV6-1 and TRBJ1-2; D gene unclear. This clonotype was sampled from a man aged 35 to 55 in good health and CMV-seronegative. DNA for the CDR3: TGTGCCAGCAGTGAATCCTCTTTGGCAGTATCCCCAGGAGGCTACACCTTC. Protein product: CASSESSLAVSPGGYTF.